This T cell receptor (beta chain) originates from a study of CD8+CD57+ T cells in acquired aplastic anemia. This clonotype was seen ten or more times. Patients included in sequencing had previously demonstrated CD8+CD57+ cell expansion by flow cytometry. Deletions cut 5 bases from V and 3 bases from J, with 13 bases between. The germline CDR1 and CDR2 sequences are SEHNR and FQNEAQ (reference sequence). The CDR3 is made up of 14 amino acids. TCR beta VDJ and CDR3 profiling used genomic DNA as template. TCRdb redid the calling of the reads with MiXCR, one entry per CDR3 protein. Here the sample spans 150,000 or so distinct CDR3 sequences, about 54% being singletons.

The material sequenced was sorted CD4+, CD8+, or CD8+CD57+ T cells (not recorded which) from PBMCs. The chain couples TRBV7-9 to TRBJ1-1; the D gene is possibly TRBD1 (5 bases). This sequence was found in a human donor with aplastic anemia. The CDR3 sequence: CASSGASVDTEAFF. Written as DNA, the CDR3 is TGTGCCAGCAGCGGGGCGTCGGTGGACACTGAAGCTTTCTTT.